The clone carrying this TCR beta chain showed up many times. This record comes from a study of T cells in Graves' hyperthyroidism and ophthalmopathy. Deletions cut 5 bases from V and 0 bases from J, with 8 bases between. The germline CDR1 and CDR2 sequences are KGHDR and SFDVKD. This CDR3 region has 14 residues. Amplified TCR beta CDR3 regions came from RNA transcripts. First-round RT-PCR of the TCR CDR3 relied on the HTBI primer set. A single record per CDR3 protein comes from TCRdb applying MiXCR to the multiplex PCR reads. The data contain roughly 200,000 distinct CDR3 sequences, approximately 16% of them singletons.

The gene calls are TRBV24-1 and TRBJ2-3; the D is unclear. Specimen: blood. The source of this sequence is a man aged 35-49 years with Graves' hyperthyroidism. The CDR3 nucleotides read TGTGCCACCAGTGTTGGCCTAAGCACAGATACGCAGTATTTT. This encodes CATSVGLSTDTQYF.